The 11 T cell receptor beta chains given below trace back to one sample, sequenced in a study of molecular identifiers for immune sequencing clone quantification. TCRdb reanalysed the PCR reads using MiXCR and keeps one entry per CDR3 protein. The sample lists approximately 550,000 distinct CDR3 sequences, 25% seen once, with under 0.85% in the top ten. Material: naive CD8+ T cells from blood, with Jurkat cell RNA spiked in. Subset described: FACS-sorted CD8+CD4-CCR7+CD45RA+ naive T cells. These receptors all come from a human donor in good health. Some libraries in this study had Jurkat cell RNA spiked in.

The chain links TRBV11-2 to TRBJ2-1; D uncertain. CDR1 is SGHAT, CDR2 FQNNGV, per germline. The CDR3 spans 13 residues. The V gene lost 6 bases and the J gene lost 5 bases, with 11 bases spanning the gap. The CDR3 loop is CASSFAWNNEQFF. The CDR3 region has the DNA TGTGCCAGCAGTTTTGCTTGGAACAATGAGCAGTTCTTC. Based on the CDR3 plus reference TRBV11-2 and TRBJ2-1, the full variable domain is EAGVAQSPRYKIIEKRQSVAFWCNPISGHATLYWYQQILGQGPKLLIQFQNNGVVDDSQLPKDRFSAERLKGVDSTLKIQPAKLEDSAVYLCASSFAWNNEQFFGPGTRLTVL.

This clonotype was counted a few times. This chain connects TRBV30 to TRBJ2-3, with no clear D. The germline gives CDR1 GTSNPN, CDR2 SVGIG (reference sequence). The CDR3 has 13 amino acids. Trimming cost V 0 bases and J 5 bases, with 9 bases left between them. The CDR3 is CAWSVLTLDTQYF. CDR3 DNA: TGTGCCTGGAGTGTATTAACGCTAGATACGCAGTATTTT.

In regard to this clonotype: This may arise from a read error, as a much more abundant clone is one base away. CDR3: CSVEIISNTDTQYF. CDR3 nucleotides: TGCAGCGTTGAAATAATATCCAACACAGATACGCAGTATTTT. This sequence joins TRBV29-1 and TRBJ2-3, with D hard to call. This CDR3 has 14 amino acids. Germline CDR1 reads SQVTM; CDR2 reads ANQGSEA. Between the trimmed V and J ends, which lost 2 bases and 2 bases, there was a span of 11 bases.

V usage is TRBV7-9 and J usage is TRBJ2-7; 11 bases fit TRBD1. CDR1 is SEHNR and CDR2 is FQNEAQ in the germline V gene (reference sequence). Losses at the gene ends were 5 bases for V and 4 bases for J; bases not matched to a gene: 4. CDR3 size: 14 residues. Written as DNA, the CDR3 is TGTGCCAGCAGCGGGGGACAGGGGGTTTACGAGCAGTACTTC. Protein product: CASSGGQGVYEQYF.

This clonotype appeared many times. The CDR3 is CSVELKRTGNTGELFF. As DNA, the CDR3 is TGCAGCGTTGAGTTAAAAAGGACAGGGAACACCGGGGAGCTGTTTTTT. The chain joins TRBV29-1 to TRBJ2-2; 7 bases match TRBD1. This CDR3 comprises 16 residues. Looked up from germline, CDR1 is SQVTM and CDR2 is ANQGSEA. Unmatched junction bases numbered 8, after V lost 3 bases and J lost 1 base.

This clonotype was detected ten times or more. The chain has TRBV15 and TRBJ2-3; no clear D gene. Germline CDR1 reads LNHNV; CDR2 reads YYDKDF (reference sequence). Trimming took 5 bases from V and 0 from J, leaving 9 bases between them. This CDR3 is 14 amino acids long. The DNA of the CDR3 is TGTGCCACCAGCCGCGCGACTAGCACAGATACGCAGTATTTT. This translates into CATSRATSTDTQYF.

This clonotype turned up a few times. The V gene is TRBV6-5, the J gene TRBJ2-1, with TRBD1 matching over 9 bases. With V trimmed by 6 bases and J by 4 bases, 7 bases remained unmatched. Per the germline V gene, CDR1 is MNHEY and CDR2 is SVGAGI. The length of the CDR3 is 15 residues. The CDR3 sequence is CASSSGQGWYNEQFF. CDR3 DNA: TGTGCCAGCAGCTCGGGACAGGGTTGGTACAATGAGCAGTTCTTC.

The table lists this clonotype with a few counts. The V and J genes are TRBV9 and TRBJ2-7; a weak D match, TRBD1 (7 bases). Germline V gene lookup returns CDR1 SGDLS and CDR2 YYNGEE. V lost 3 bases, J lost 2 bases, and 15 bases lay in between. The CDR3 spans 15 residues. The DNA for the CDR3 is TGTGCCAGCAGCGCGGGGGACAGTTTAGCCTACGAGCAGTACTTC. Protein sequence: CASSAGDSLAYEQYF. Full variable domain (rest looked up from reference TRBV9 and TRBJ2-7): DSGVTQTPKHLITATGQRVTLRCSPRSGDLSVYWYQQSLDQGLQFLIQYYNGEERAKGNILERFSAQQFPDLHSELNLSSLELGDSALYFCASSAGDSLAYEQYFGPGTRLTVT.

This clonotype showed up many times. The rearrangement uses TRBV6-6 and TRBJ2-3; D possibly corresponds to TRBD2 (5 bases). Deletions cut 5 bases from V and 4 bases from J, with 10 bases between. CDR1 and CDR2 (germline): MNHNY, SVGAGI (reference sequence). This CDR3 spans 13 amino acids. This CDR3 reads CASSGTAADTQYF. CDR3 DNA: TGTGCCAGCAGTGGTACAGCGGCAGATACGCAGTATTTT.

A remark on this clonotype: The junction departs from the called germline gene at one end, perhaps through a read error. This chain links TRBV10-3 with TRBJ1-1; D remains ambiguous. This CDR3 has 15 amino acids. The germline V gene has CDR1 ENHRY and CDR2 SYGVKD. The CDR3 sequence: CAVSEFEEGLTEAFF. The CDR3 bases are TGTGCCGTCAGTGAGTTCGAGGAGGGCCTCACTGAAGCTTTCTTT.

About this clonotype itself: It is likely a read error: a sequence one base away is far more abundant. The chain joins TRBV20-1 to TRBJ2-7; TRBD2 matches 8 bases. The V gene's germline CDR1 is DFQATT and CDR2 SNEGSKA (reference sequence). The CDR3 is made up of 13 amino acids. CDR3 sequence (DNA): TGCAGTGCCCGTGCGGGGGGAACCTACGGGCAGTACTTC. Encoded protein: CSARAGGTYGQYF.